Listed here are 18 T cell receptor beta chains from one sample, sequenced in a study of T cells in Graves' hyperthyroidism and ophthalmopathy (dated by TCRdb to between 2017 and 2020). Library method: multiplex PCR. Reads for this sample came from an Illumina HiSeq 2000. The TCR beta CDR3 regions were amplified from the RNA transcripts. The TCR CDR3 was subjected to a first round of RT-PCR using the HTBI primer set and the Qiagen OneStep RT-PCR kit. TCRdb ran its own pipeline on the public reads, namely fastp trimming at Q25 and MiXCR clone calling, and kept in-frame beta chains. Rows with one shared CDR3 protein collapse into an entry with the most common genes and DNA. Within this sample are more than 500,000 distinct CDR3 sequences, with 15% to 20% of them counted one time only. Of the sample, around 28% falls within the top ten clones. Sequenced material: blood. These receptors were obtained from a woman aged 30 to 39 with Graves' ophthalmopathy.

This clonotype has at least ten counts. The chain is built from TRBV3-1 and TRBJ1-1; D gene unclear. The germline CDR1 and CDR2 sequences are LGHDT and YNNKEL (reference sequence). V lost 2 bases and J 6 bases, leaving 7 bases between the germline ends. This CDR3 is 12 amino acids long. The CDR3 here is CASSQRQAEAFF. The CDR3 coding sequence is TGTGCCAGCAGCCAACGTCAGGCTGAAGCTTTCTTT.

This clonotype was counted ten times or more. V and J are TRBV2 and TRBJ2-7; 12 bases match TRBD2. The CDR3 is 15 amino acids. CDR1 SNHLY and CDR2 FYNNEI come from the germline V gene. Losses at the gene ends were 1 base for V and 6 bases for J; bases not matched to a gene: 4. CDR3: CASSEETSGSFEQYF. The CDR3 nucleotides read TGTGCCAGCAGTGAAGAGACTAGCGGGAGTTTCGAGCAGTACTTC. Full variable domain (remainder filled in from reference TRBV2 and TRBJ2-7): EPEVTQTPSHQVTQMGQEVILRCVPISNHLYFYWYRQILGQKVEFLVSFYNNEISEKSEIFDDQFSVERPDGSNFTLKIRSTKLEDSAMYFCASSEETSGSFEQYFGPGTRLTVT.

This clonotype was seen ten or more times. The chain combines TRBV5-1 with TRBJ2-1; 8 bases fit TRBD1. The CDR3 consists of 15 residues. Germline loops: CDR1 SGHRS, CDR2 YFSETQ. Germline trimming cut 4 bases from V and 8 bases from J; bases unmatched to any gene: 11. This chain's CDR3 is CASSGSPGQVDEQFF. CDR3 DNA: TGCGCCAGCAGCGGATCTCCGGGACAGGTCGATGAGCAGTTCTTC. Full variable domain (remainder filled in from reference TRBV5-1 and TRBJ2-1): KAGVTQTPRYLIKTRGQQVTLSCSPISGHRSVSWYQQTPGQGLQFLFEYFSETQRNKGNFPGRFSGRQFSNSRSEMNVSTLELGDSALYLCASSGSPGQVDEQFFGPGTRLTVL.

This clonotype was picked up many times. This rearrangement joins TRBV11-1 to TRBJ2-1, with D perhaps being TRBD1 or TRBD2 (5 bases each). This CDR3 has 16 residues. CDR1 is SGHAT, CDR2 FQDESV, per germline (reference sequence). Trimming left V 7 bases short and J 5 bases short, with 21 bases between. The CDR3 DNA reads TGTGCCAGCAAAAACCTCGGGACCTCCACGAACAATGAGCAGTTCTTC. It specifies CASKNLGTSTNNEQFF.

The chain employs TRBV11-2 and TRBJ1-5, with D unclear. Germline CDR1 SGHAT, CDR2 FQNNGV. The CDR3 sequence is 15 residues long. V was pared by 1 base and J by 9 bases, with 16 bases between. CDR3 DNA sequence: TGTGCCAGCAGCTTAGTGGCAGGCCCACAAGGGCCCCAGCATTTT. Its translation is CASSLVAGPQGPQHF.

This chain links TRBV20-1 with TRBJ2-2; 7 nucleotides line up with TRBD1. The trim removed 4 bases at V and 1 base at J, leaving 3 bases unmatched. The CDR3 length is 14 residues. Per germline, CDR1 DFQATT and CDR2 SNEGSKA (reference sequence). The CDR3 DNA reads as TGCAGTGCTAAAAACAGGGGGAACACCGGGGAGCTGTTTTTT. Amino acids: CSAKNRGNTGELFF.

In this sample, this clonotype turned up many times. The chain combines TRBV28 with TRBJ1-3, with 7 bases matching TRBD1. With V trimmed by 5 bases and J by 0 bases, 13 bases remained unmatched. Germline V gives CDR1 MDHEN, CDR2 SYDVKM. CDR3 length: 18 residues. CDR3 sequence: CASSPLRDSSLSGNTIYF. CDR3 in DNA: TGTGCCAGCAGTCCTCTCCGGGACAGTTCACTCTCTGGAAACACCATATATTTT. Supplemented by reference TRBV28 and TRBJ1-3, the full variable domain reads DVKVTQSSRYLVKRTGEKVFLECVQDMDHENMFWYRQDPGLGLRLIYFSYDVKMKEKGDIPEGYSVSREKKERFSLILESASTNQTSMYLCASSPLRDSSLSGNTIYFGEGSWLTVV.

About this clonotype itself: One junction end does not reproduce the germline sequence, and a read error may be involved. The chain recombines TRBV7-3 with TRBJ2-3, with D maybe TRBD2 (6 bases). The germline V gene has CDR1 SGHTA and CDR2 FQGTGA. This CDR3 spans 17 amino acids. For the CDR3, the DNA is TGTGCCAGCAGCCCTGGGGGAGGAAAATATCTCACAGATATGCAGTATTTT. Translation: CASSPGGGKYLTDMQYF.

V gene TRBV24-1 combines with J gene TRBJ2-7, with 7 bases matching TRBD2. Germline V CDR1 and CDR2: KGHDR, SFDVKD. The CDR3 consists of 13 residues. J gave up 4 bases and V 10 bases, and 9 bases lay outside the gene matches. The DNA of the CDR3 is TGTGCCACGTACCGGGAGGCCCTTTACGAGCAGTACTTC. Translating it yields CATYREALYEQYF.

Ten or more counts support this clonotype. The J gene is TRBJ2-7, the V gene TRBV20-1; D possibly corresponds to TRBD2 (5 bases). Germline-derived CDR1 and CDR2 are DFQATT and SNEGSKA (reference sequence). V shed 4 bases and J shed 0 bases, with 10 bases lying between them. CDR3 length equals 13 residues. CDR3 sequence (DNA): TGCAGTGCTATCGGGGTGAGCTCCTACGAGCAGTACTTC. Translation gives CSAIGVSSYEQYF.

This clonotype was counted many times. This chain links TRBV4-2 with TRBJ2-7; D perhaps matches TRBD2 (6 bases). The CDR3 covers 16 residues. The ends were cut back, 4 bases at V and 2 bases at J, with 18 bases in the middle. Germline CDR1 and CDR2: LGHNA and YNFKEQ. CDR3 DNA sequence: TGTGCCAGCAGCCCATACACCGGGACTGGGACCTACGAGCAGTACTTC. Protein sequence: CASSPYTGTGTYEQYF.

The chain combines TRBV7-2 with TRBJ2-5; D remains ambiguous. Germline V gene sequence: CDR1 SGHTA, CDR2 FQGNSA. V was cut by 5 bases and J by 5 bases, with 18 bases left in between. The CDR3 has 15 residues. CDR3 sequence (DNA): TGTGCCAGCAGCCTAAGTGGCTGGCTGGGGGAGACCCAGTACTTC. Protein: CASSLSGWLGETQYF.

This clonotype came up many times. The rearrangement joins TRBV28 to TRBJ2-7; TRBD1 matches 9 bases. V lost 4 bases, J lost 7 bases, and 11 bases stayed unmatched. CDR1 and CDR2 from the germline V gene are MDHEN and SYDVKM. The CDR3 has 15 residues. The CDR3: CASSWDRAYRGEQYF. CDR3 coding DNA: TGTGCCAGCAGTTGGGACAGGGCATATCGGGGGGAGCAGTACTTC.

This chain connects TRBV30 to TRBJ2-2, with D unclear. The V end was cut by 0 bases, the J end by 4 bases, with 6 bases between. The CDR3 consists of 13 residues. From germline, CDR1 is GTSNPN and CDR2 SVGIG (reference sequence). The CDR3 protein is CAWSVMGTGELFF. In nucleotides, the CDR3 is TGTGCCTGGAGTGTAATGGGCACCGGGGAGCTGTTTTTT.

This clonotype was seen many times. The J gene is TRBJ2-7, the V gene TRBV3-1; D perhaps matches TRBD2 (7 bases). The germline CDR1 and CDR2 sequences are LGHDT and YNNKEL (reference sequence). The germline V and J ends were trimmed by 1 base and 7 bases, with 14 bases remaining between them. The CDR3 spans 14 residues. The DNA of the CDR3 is TGTGCCAGCAGCCAAGGGACAGCGGGGTTGGAGCAGTACTTC. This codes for CASSQGTAGLEQYF.

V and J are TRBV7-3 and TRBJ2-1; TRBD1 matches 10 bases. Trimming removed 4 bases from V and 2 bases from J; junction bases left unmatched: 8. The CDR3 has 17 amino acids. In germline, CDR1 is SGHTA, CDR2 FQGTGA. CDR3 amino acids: CASSSYRGTGAYNEQFF. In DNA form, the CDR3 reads TGTGCCAGCAGCTCCTACCGCGGGACAGGGGCCTACAATGAGCAGTTCTTC.

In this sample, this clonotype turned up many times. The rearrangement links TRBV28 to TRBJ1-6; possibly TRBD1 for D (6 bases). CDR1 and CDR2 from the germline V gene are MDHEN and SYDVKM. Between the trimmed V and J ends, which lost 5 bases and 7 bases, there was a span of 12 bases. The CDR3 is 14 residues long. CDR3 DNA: TGTGCCAGCAGTCAAGGGGGTGAAAATTCACCCCTCCACTTT. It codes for CASSQGGENSPLHF.

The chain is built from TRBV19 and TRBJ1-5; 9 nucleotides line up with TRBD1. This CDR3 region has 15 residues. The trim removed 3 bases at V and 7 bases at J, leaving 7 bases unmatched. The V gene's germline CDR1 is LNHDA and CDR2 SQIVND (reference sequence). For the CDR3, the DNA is TGTGCCAGTAGTATCTCACAGGGGGCGCGACAGCCCCAGCATTTT. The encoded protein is CASSISQGARQPQHF.